The next 9 T cell receptor beta chains were all read from a single sample in a study of blood T cell repertoires in COVID-19. Only in-frame clones appear in the TCRdb table, and some are missing; sequencing was by immunoSEQ multiplex PCR. The sample shows fewer than 200,000 clones, around 80% of them seen only once. Sequenced input: peripheral blood. Receptor source: an elderly woman with acute or convalescent COVID-19.

This clone was recorded once. The chain links TRBV5-4 to TRBJ2-6; 8 nucleotides match TRBD2. In germline, CDR1 is SGHNT, CDR2 YYREEE (reference sequence). The CDR3 has 16 amino acids. Trimming cost V 0 bases and J 2 bases; bases outside gene matches: 1. The CDR3 nucleotides are TGTGCCAGCAGCTTGGCGGGACTAGCTGGGGCCAACGTCCTGACTTTC. This codes for CASSLAGLAGANVLTF.

This rearrangement joins TRBV5-6 to TRBJ1-2; D gene uncertain. The germline V gene encodes CDR1 SGHDT and CDR2 YYEEEE. The CDR3 totals 15 residues. Trimming took off 0 bases at V and 2 bases at J, with 11 bases between the two ends. DNA for the CDR3: TGTGCCAGCAGCTTGGCCGTTGAACGGAACTATGGCTACACCTTC. Its protein is CASSLAVERNYGYTF.

CDR3 protein: CASRPTGGNYGYTF. CDR3 DNA: TGTGCCAGCAGACCAACAGGGGGCAACTATGGCTACACCTTC. The V gene is TRBV7-7, the J gene TRBJ1-2, with 9 bases matching TRBD1. CDR1 is SSHAT, CDR2 FNYEAQ, per germline (reference sequence). Trimming removed 6 bases from V and 2 bases from J; junction bases left unmatched: 4. CDR3 size: 14 residues.

The chain carries TRBV2 and TRBJ1-5; the D gene is possibly TRBD1 (5 bases). The CDR3 runs to 17 residues. Germline CDR1 SNHLY, CDR2 FYNNEI. With 5 bases removed from V and 2 bases from J, the gap between germline ends came to 19 bases. The CDR3, as DNA: TGTGCCAGCAGTCCGTTATTGGGGGGGTCTGGCAATCAGCCCCAGCATTTT. As protein: CASSPLLGGSGNQPQHF. Based on the CDR3 plus reference TRBV2 and TRBJ1-5, the full variable domain is EPEVTQTPSHQVTQMGQEVILRCVPISNHLYFYWYRQILGQKVEFLVSFYNNEISEKSEIFDDQFSVERPDGSNFTLKIRSTKLEDSAMYFCASSPLLGGSGNQPQHFGDGTRLSIL.

The chain recombines TRBV5-1 with TRBJ2-7, with D uncertain. Trimming stripped 4 bases from V and 2 bases from J, with 13 bases between. Per the germline V gene, CDR1 is SGHRS and CDR2 is YFSETQ. The CDR3 consists of 14 residues. Written as DNA, the CDR3 is TGCGCCAGCAGCCGGTCGGGTGGAACCTACGAGCAGTACTTC. Amino acid sequence: CASSRSGGTYEQYF.

This clone occurred a few times. V usage is TRBV19 and J usage is TRBJ2-1; 7 bases align to TRBD2. CDR3 length equals 14 residues. The V segment lost 6 bases and the J segment 5 bases; nucleotides outside the gene matches: 7. The germline CDR1 and CDR2 sequences are LNHDA and SQIVND (reference sequence). This CDR3 reads CASSGLAVHNEQFF. DNA of the CDR3: TGTGCCAGTAGCGGGCTAGCGGTCCACAATGAGCAGTTCTTC.

V usage is TRBV19 and J usage is TRBJ2-1; 10 nucleotides line up with TRBD2. J gave up 2 bases and V 4 bases, and 8 bases lay outside the gene matches. The germline CDR1 and CDR2 sequences are LNHDA and SQIVND (reference sequence). The CDR3 sequence is 17 residues long. The CDR3, as DNA: TGTGCCAGTAGTACCCGTGGACTAGCGGCCACCTACAATGAGCAGTTCTTC. Translation gives CASSTRGLAATYNEQFF.

CDR3 region: CASSLEQGLVNTEAFF. The CDR3 DNA follows: TGCGCCAGCAGCTTGGAACAGGGGTTGGTGAACACTGAAGCTTTCTTT. This rearrangement joins TRBV5-1 to TRBJ1-1; 7 nucleotides align to TRBD1. The CDR3 runs to 16 residues. Germline lookup yields CDR1 SGHRS and CDR2 YFSETQ. V shed 0 bases and J 0 bases; nucleotides not matched to a gene: 5.

This clone has a single count. This chain links TRBV2 with TRBJ2-7; 10 bases agree with TRBD2. The CDR3 has 13 amino acids. Per the germline V gene, CDR1 is SNHLY and CDR2 is FYNNEI. The V gene end was trimmed by 9 bases and the J gene end by 0 bases; junction bases not matched to a gene: 2. The CDR3 spells CASTSGISYEQYF. The CDR3 DNA reads as TGTGCCAGTACTAGCGGGATCTCCTACGAGCAGTACTTC.